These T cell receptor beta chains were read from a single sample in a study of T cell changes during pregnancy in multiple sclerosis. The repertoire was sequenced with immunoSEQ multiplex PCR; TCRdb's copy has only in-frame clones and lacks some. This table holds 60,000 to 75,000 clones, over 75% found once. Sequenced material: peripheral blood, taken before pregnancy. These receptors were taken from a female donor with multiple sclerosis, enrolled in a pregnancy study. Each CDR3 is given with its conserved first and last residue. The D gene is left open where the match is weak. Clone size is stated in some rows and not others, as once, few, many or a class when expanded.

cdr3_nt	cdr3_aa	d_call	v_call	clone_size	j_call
TGTGCCAGCAGCGTAAGCCAGGGGACCGAGCAGTACTTC	CASSVSQGTEQYF	.	TRBV9	.	TRBJ2-7
TGTGCCAGCAGTCGGGACTTTTTTAACACTGAAGCTTTCTTT	CASSRDFFNTEAFF	.	TRBV6-5	.	TRBJ1-1
TGCGCCAGCAGCCTAACCCCGGGACAGATGAACACTGAAGCTTTCTTT	CASSLTPGQMNTEAFF	TRBD1	TRBV4-1	.	TRBJ1-1
TGCGCCAGCAGTGGGAGGGGGGGCCGCTTTGTCTCCTACAATGAGCAGTTCTTC	CASSGRGGRFVSYNEQFF	.	TRBV10-1	.	TRBJ2-1
TGTGCCAGCAGCTTATGGAGGGGTCCCTACAATGAGCAGTTCTTC	CASSLWRGPYNEQFF	.	TRBV7-8	.	TRBJ2-1
TGTGCCAGCAGAGACAGGATCTCTGGAAACACCATATATTTT	CASRDRISGNTIYF	.	TRBV6-1	few	TRBJ1-3
TGTGCCAGCAGCTTGGAATTCAAGGACAGTACCTTTCTGAACACTGAAGCTTTCTTT	CASSLEFKDSTFLNTEAFF	.	TRBV7-6	.	TRBJ1-1
TGTGCCAGCAGCTTGGCAAAGCGGGGGGCAACTAATGAAAAACTGTTTTTT	CASSLAKRGATNEKLFF	.	TRBV5-6	.	TRBJ1-4
TGTGCCAGCAGTCCTAGCGGGGGTAGCACAGATACGCAGTATTTT	CASSPSGGSTDTQYF	TRBD2	TRBV27	.	TRBJ2-3
TGTGCCAGCAGCGCAGTACTCAGGGAGGGCACTGAAGCTTTCTTT	CASSAVLREGTEAFF	.	TRBV13	.	TRBJ1-1
TGTGCCAGCAGCTTAACCAGCGGGGGGGCACAGACCCAGTACTTC	CASSLTSGGAQTQYF	TRBD2	TRBV7-3	.	TRBJ2-5
TGTGCCAGTAGAACAAAAACCTCTGGAAACACCATATATTTT	CASRTKTSGNTIYF	.	TRBV19	.	TRBJ1-3
TGTGCCAGCAGCCTCCCCGGGACAGCTAGCACAGATACGCAGTATTTT	CASSLPGTASTDTQYF	.	TRBV21-1	.	TRBJ2-3
TGTGCCAGCAGCGAACGCAGGGTTGGAGAGACCCAGTACTTC	CASSERRVGETQYF	.	TRBV7-2	.	TRBJ2-5
TGTGCCAGCTCACTTCCCGGGACAGGGCCGAATGAGCAGTTCTTC	CASSLPGTGPNEQFF	TRBD1	TRBV18	.	TRBJ2-1
TGTGCCAGCAGCCCCGGGATGGGGATTGGCTACACCTTC	CASSPGMGIGYTF	.	TRBV9	.	TRBJ1-2
TGTGCCAGCAGCCAAGAGGAACAGGCGACAAATCAGCCCCAGCATTTT	CASSQEEQATNQPQHF	.	TRBV4-2	.	TRBJ1-5
TGTGCCAGCAGCTTTCGAGAGGGGGTGAACACTGAAGCTTTCTTT	CASSFREGVNTEAFF	.	TRBV7-2	.	TRBJ1-1
TGTGCCAGCAGTTTAACAGGGGATCAGCCCCAGCATTTT	CASSLTGDQPQHF	TRBD1	TRBV27	.	TRBJ1-5
TGTGCCAGCAGCGTTACCGACAGGTGGGGTGGGTATGGCTACACCTTC	CASSVTDRWGGYGYTF	.	TRBV9	.	TRBJ1-2
TGTGCCACTAAGACAGGGCCTCTTGGGGGCTACACCTTC	CATKTGPLGGYTF	TRBD1	TRBV19	.	TRBJ1-2
TGTGCCAGCAGGGTGACAGGGATGGGATCGCGAGAGACCCAGTACTTC	CASRVTGMGSRETQYF	TRBD1	TRBV2	.	TRBJ2-5
TGTGCCAGCAGCCCGGTAAACGAGCAGTACTTC	CASSPVNEQYF	.	TRBV11-2	few	TRBJ2-7
TGTGCCAGCAGTTACCGGGGACAGGGAGATGGCTACACCTTC	CASSYRGQGDGYTF	TRBD1	TRBV6-6	.	TRBJ1-2
TGTGCCAGCAGCTTGGACGGGACAGGGACCTACGAGCAGTACTTC	CASSLDGTGTYEQYF	TRBD1	TRBV5-5	once	TRBJ2-7
TGTGCCACCAGCAGAGCCTCGAGGGTAGCCACTGAAGCTTTCTTT	CATSRASRVATEAFF	.	TRBV15	.	TRBJ1-1